This passage covers 30 T cell receptor beta chains from one sample sequenced in a study of T cell repertoires in cytomegalovirus infection (dated 2019 in TCRdb). No antigen has been assigned to these receptors. Sequencing took place on an Illumina HiSeq 1500. TCRdb handled the public reads itself, with Q25 trimming in fastp and clone calling in MiXCR, and kept productive beta chains. Duplicate CDR3 protein sequences are folded into a single record with the most common DNA and genes. Present in this sample are roughly 700,000 distinct CDR3 sequences, roughly a third of which were seen just once. 15% to 20% of the sample rests with the top ten. The sample's treatment or condition label, in plain terms: in vitro stimulation with specific CMV peptide epitopes to enrich CMV-specific T cells. The sample consisted of cultured PBMCs, taken from culture after CMV antigen stimulation. These receptors all come from a human donor in good health (CMV status not recorded). Some clones in this sample may be carry-over from other donors' samples.

The chain combines TRBV2 with TRBJ2-1, with D perhaps matching TRBD1 (5 bases). Looked up from germline, CDR1 is SNHLY and CDR2 is FYNNEI. The ends were cut back, 7 bases at V and 8 bases at J, with 9 bases in the middle. The CDR3 is 11 residues long. The CDR3 sequence is CASKPTDEQFF. CDR3 DNA sequence: TGTGCCAGCAAACCGACAGATGAGCAGTTCTTC. Variable domain in full (rest from reference TRBV2 and TRBJ2-1): EPEVTQTPSHQVTQMGQEVILRCVPISNHLYFYWYRQILGQKVEFLVSFYNNEISEKSEIFDDQFSVERPDGSNFTLKIRSTKLEDSAMYFCASKPTDEQFFGPGTRLTVL.

The V call is TRBV6-1, the J call TRBJ1-1; 9 nucleotides match TRBD1. The V gene's germline CDR1 is MNHNS and CDR2 SASEGT. With V trimmed by 5 bases and J by 3 bases, 7 bases remained unmatched. The CDR3 spans 15 residues. CDR3 sequence reads: CASSTWDRDHTEAFF. The CDR3 DNA sequence: TGTGCCAGCAGTACCTGGGACAGGGATCACACTGAAGCTTTCTTT.

This chain connects TRBV6-8 to TRBJ1-5; D not certain. Trimming cost V 0 bases and J 8 bases, with 5 bases left between them. CDR3 length: 12 residues. Germline CDR1 MNHGY, CDR2 SAAAGT. The CDR3 sequence: CASSYSREPQHF. The CDR3 bases are TGTGCCAGCAGTTACTCGCGAGAGCCCCAGCATTTT.

The gene calls are TRBV14 and TRBJ2-7; D is undetermined. Per germline, CDR1 SGHDN and CDR2 FVKESK. The CDR3 runs 13 residues. Between the trimmed V and J ends, which lost 2 bases and 6 bases, there was a span of 11 bases. CDR3 sequence reads: CASSQIRFSEQYF. The CDR3, as DNA: TGTGCCAGCAGCCAAATCAGGTTCTCCGAGCAGTACTTC.

This clonotype has a handful of counts. This chain connects TRBV7-2 to TRBJ2-7; no firm D call. The CDR3 spans 14 residues. Germline V gives CDR1 SGHTA, CDR2 FQGNSA. Trimming took 1 base from V and 2 from J, leaving 9 bases between them. CDR3 sequence reads: CASSLVRSAYEQYF. DNA of the CDR3: TGTGCCAGCAGCTTAGTTCGGTCAGCCTACGAGCAGTACTTC.

This chain joins TRBV11-2 and TRBJ1-1; D remains ambiguous. The CDR3 sequence is 15 residues long. Trimming shortened V by 5 bases and J by 3 bases, and 16 bases separated the two germline ends. The V gene's germline CDR1 is SGHAT and CDR2 FQNNGV. The CDR3 DNA is TGTGCCAGCAGCCCTCGGGGTCTCGGATACACTGAAGCTTTCTTT. Residues: CASSPRGLGYTEAFF.

The chain combines TRBV30 with TRBJ2-7; D unclear. Between the trimmed V and J ends, which lost 0 bases and 2 bases, there was a span of 11 bases. The CDR3 has 14 amino acids. The V gene's germline CDR1 is GTSNPN and CDR2 SVGIG (reference sequence). The CDR3 sequence: CAWSVGQGPYEQYF. DNA for the CDR3: TGTGCCTGGAGTGTAGGTCAAGGACCCTACGAGCAGTACTTC.

This clonotype was detected a few times. The V and J genes are TRBV28 and TRBJ2-3; TRBD2 agrees at 8 bases. V dropped 1 base and J dropped 5; count of bases not matched to a gene: 8. Per the germline V gene, CDR1 is MDHEN and CDR2 is SYDVKM. The CDR3 is 16 amino acids. CDR3: CASSLSGLVGGDTQYF. The CDR3 nucleotides read TGTGCCAGCAGTTTATCGGGACTAGTAGGGGGAGATACGCAGTATTTT.

This clonotype showed up just a few times. J is TRBJ1-1 and V is TRBV7-9; no clear D gene. The V end was cut by 6 bases, the J end by 6 bases, with 8 bases between. In germline, CDR1 is SEHNR, CDR2 FQNEAQ (reference sequence). This CDR3 spans 11 amino acids. This chain's CDR3 is CASSGSAEAFF. CDR3 bases: TGTGCCAGCAGTGGGTCAGCTGAAGCTTTCTTT.

This rearrangement joins TRBV7-2 to TRBJ2-1; perhaps D is TRBD1 or TRBD2 (6 bases each). Trimming cost V 2 bases and J 8 bases, with 22 bases left between them. CDR1 is SGHTA, CDR2 FQGNSA, per germline. The CDR3 spans 17 residues. CDR3 residues: CASSLRGGLPLQDEQFF. The DNA of the CDR3 is TGTGCCAGCAGCTTAAGAGGGGGACTCCCCTTACAAGATGAGCAGTTCTTC.

This clonotype has more than one count but fewer than ten. The chain links TRBV6-2 or TRBV6-3 to TRBJ2-5, with unresolved D. Trimming took 6 bases from V and 1 from J, leaving 9 bases between them. Looked up from germline, CDR1 is MNHEY and CDR2 is SVGEGT. The CDR3 has 13 amino acids. CDR3 nucleotide sequence: TGTGCCAGCAGCATCGCATTCCAAGAGACCCAGTACTTC. It yields the protein CASSIAFQETQYF.

This chain uses TRBV11-2 with TRBJ2-5, with no clear D. This CDR3 contains 17 residues. Germline lookup yields CDR1 SGHAT and CDR2 FQNNGV. V was shortened by 5 bases and J by 2 bases, with 21 bases between the two germline ends. The CDR3 here is CASSLRRVGQGQETQYF. The CDR3 nucleotides read TGTGCCAGCAGCCTGCGCCGGGTCGGCCAAGGGCAAGAGACCCAGTACTTC.

The chain joins TRBV15 to TRBJ1-3, with D possibly matching TRBD1 (5 bases). The V end was cut by 2 bases, the J end by 0 bases, with 14 bases between. In germline, CDR1 is LNHNV, CDR2 YYDKDF (reference sequence). The CDR3 has 17 amino acids. The CDR3 region is CATSRPRQSYSGNTIYF. As DNA, the CDR3 is TGTGCCACCAGCAGACCTCGACAGTCCTACTCTGGAAACACCATATATTTT.

The rearrangement joins TRBV15 to TRBJ1-1; D ambiguous. Trimming cost V 0 bases and J 7 bases, with 6 bases left between them. The CDR3 runs to 12 residues. Per the germline V gene, CDR1 is LNHNV and CDR2 is YYDKDF (reference sequence). Here the CDR3 reads CATSRDSLEAFF. CDR3 DNA sequence: TGTGCCACCAGCAGAGATTCCCTTGAAGCTTTCTTT.

This rearrangement joins TRBV5-1 to TRBJ2-6; D unclear. Per the germline V gene, CDR1 is SGHRS and CDR2 is YFSETQ. The V and J ends lost 4 bases and 2 bases respectively, with 10 bases between them. The CDR3 runs to 15 residues. In DNA, the CDR3 is TGCGCCAGCAGCCCCTTCATAGCTGGGGCCAACGTCCTGACTTTC. As protein: CASSPFIAGANVLTF. The whole variable domain, remainder taken from reference TRBV5-1 and TRBJ2-6, is KAGVTQTPRYLIKTRGQQVTLSCSPISGHRSVSWYQQTPGQGLQFLFEYFSETQRNKGNFPGRFSGRQFSNSRSEMNVSTLELGDSALYLCASSPFIAGANVLTFGAGSRLTVL.

CDR3 loop: CASSPDGTSGGAKNIQYF. In DNA, the CDR3 is TGTGCCAGCAGCCCTGACGGGACTAGCGGGGGGGCCAAAAACATTCAGTACTTC. V usage is TRBV5-4 and J usage is TRBJ2-4; TRBD2 matches at 15 bases. The ends lost 4 bases at V and 1 base at J; junction bases unmatched: 6. CDR1 SGHNT and CDR2 YYREEE come from the germline V gene (reference sequence). The CDR3 spans 18 residues.

This rearrangement joins TRBV6-5 to TRBJ1-6; D remains ambiguous. Germline V gene lookup returns CDR1 MNHEY and CDR2 SVGAGI. The ends were cut back, 8 bases at V and 10 bases at J, with 15 bases in the middle. The CDR3 is made up of 13 amino acids. The CDR3 DNA follows: TGTGCCAGCGGTAAAAGTGTCAGCTCACCCCTCCACTTT. This codes for CASGKSVSSPLHF.

In this sample, this clonotype turned up a few times. This chain connects TRBV7-2 to TRBJ2-1, with D perhaps being TRBD1 or TRBD2 (5 bases each). CDR1 and CDR2 (germline): SGHTA, FQGNSA. The CDR3 is 20 residues long. Trimming took off 2 bases at V and 2 bases at J, with 25 bases between the two ends. The CDR3 spells CASSLPRSGRLRTTYNEQFF. The CDR3 DNA reads TGTGCCAGCAGCTTACCCAGATCGGGACGCCTAAGGACCACCTACAATGAGCAGTTCTTC.

The chain combines TRBV11-2 with TRBJ2-1, with D tentatively TRBD2 (6 bases). Germline-derived CDR1 and CDR2 are SGHAT and FQNNGV. The CDR3 sequence is 15 residues long. Trimming pared 5 bases from V and 7 bases from J, leaving 18 bases between. CDR3 loop: CASSRPAGPWNEQFF. CDR3 DNA sequence: TGTGCCAGCAGCCGCCCCGCGGGGCCTTGGAATGAGCAGTTCTTC.

This clonotype turned up a few times. The gene calls are TRBV19 and TRBJ1-6, with 10 bases lining up with TRBD1. CDR3 length equals 13 residues. With V trimmed by 10 bases and J by 8 bases, 5 bases remained unmatched. Germline V gene sequence: CDR1 LNHDA, CDR2 SQIVND (reference sequence). CDR3 region: CATSGTGDSPLHF. The CDR3 DNA reads as TGTGCCACCTCCGGGACAGGGGATTCACCCCTCCACTTT.

CDR3 protein: CASTVRVPNSPLHF. The CDR3 DNA is TGTGCCAGCACTGTCCGGGTCCCTAATTCACCCCTCCACTTT. The J gene is TRBJ1-6, the V gene TRBV6-5, with D unresolved. The CDR3 is 14 amino acids. Per germline, CDR1 MNHEY and CDR2 SVGAGI. Trimming removed 7 bases from V and 6 bases from J, with 13 bases in between.

In its sample, this clonotype was seen a few times. The chain links TRBV6-1 to TRBJ2-1; the match to TRBD2 covers 7 bases. The CDR3 is made up of 16 amino acids. The germline CDR1 and CDR2 sequences are MNHNS and SASEGT. Germline trimming cut 5 bases from V and 6 bases from J; bases unmatched to any gene: 13. CDR3 sequence (DNA): TGTGCCAGCAGTCGGGACTACACCTCAGGCGGCAATGAGCAGTTCTTC. This gives the protein CASSRDYTSGGNEQFF.

The chain links TRBV4-1 to TRBJ2-4, with D possibly matching TRBD2 (5 bases). Trimming shortened V by 0 bases and J by 9 bases, and 18 bases separated the two germline ends. The CDR3 runs 16 residues. Germline CDR1 is MGHRA and CDR2 is YSYEKL. This CDR3 is CASSQESSRPIGIQYF. The CDR3, as DNA: TGCGCCAGCAGCCAAGAGTCTAGCAGGCCGATAGGCATTCAGTACTTC.

In its sample, this clonotype was seen a few times. The chain joins TRBV7-9 to TRBJ2-3; tentatively, D is TRBD1 (5 bases). Trimming took 1 base from V and 3 from J, leaving 17 bases between them. This CDR3 has 17 amino acids. CDR1 and CDR2 (germline): SEHNR, FQNEAQ (reference sequence). CDR3: CASSLVFRTQWTDTQYF. CDR3 bases: TGTGCCAGCAGCTTAGTATTCCGGACACAGTGGACAGATACGCAGTATTTT.

The chain links TRBV2 to TRBJ2-1; maybe TRBD2 (5 bases). The CDR3 has 16 amino acids. Trimming shortened V by 6 bases and J by 4 bases, and 19 bases separated the two germline ends. Germline lookup yields CDR1 SNHLY and CDR2 FYNNEI. Here the CDR3 DNA reads TGTGCCAGCAGCGGAAGAAGCGGAGCTGGGTACAATGAGCAGTTCTTC. This gives the protein CASSGRSGAGYNEQFF.

This clonotype has a handful of counts. The V gene is TRBV7-2, the J gene TRBJ2-7; D unresolved. The CDR3 is 17 residues long. V lost 0 bases and J lost 1, with 16 bases in between. CDR1 is SGHTA and CDR2 is FQGNSA in the germline V gene. The DNA for the CDR3 is TGTGCCAGCAGCTTAGCCGCGGTGGCACCTACTTCCTACGAGCAGTACTTC. Its translation is CASSLAAVAPTSYEQYF.

This clonotype was detected ten times or more. V is TRBV7-6 and J is TRBJ2-1; 8 nucleotides align to TRBD2. Germline V gene lookup returns CDR1 SGHVS and CDR2 FNYEAQ. The junction had 11 bases not matched to a gene; V was cut back by 5 bases and J by 2 bases. There are 17 residues in the CDR3. The CDR3 nucleotides read TGTGCCAGCAGCCCGGGGGGGACGTCTGCGCCCTACAATGAGCAGTTCTTC. Translated: CASSPGGTSAPYNEQFF. The whole variable domain, filled in from reference TRBV7-6 and TRBJ2-1, reads GAGVSQSPRYKVTKRGQDVALRCDPISGHVSLYWYRQALGQGPEFLTYFNYEAQQDKSGLPNDRFSAERPEGSISTLTIQRTEQRDSAMYRCASSPGGTSAPYNEQFFGPGTRLTVL.

About this clonotype itself: Possible read error: a much larger clone is one base away. The genes are TRBV7-2 and TRBJ2-3, with D perhaps matching TRBD1 (6 bases). Germline values: CDR1 SGHTA, CDR2 FQGNSA. CDR3 length equals 16 residues. The CDR3 spells CASSLWRGAVTGTQYF. In DNA form, the CDR3 reads TGTGCCAGCAGCTTGTGGCGCGGAGCCGTGACAGGTACGCAGTATTTT.

This chain connects TRBV6-5 to TRBJ1-1; D remains ambiguous. Germline CDR1 and CDR2: MNHEY and SVGAGI. This CDR3 is built from 13 residues. The V end was cut by 2 bases, the J end by 5 bases, with 9 bases between. CDR3 amino acids: CASSYVDGTEAFF. DNA of the CDR3: TGTGCCAGCAGTTACGTGGACGGGACTGAAGCTTTCTTT.

CDR3 nucleotides: TGTGCCAGCTCCCCTGGCCCTAACGTTTGGCGGGGCTACACCTTC. Its protein is CASSPGPNVWRGYTF. This chain links TRBV18 with TRBJ1-2; D is uncertain. The germline V and J ends were trimmed by 6 bases and 8 bases, with 22 bases remaining between them. In germline, CDR1 is KGHSH, CDR2 LQKENI. The CDR3 loop spans 15 amino acids.